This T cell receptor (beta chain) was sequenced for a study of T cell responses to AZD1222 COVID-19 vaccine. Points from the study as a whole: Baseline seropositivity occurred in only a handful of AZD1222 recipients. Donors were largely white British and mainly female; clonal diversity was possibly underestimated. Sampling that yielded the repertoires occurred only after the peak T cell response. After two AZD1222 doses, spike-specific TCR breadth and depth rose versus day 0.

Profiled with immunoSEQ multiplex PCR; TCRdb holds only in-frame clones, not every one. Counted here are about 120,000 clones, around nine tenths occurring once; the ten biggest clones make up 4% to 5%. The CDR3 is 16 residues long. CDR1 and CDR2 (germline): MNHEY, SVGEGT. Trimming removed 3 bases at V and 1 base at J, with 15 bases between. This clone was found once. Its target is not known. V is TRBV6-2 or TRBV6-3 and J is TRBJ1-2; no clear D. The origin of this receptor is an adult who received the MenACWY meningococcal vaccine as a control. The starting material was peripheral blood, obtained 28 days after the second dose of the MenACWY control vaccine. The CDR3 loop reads CASSYSVAKINYGYTF. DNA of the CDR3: TGTGCCAGCAGTTATAGTGTGGCGAAGATTAACTATGGCTACACCTTC.